These 16 T cell receptor beta chains were sequenced from one sample in a study of CD8 T cells in Susac syndrome. A quantity of roughly 0.5 to 1 ug RNA underwent reverse transcription using random hexamers. TCRdb independently ran MiXCR on the immunoSEQ multiplex PCR reads; one entry per CDR3 protein. The data contain roughly 200,000 distinct CDR3 sequences, 95% of them singletons. The sequenced sample consisted of CD4+ T cells from PBMCs. The receptors originated from a human donor with multiple sclerosis.

The CDR3 sequence: CATSRDLGPNYGYTF. The CDR3 nucleotides read TGTGCCACCAGCAGAGATCTAGGGCCCAACTATGGCTACACCTTC. The chain joins TRBV15 to TRBJ1-2; no reliable D call. The CDR3 is 15 residues long. The germline CDR1 and CDR2 sequences are LNHNV and YYDKDF (reference sequence). Trimming removed 0 bases at V and 2 bases at J, with 10 bases between.

The chain uses TRBV20-1 and TRBJ2-1; D is ambiguous. Germline V gene data show CDR1 as DFQATT and CDR2 as SNEGSKA (reference sequence). The CDR3 has 11 amino acids. The germline V and J ends were trimmed by 3 bases and 8 bases, with 8 bases remaining between them. CDR3 sequence reads: CSARTDDEQFF. The CDR3 nucleotides are TGCAGTGCTAGGACCGACGATGAGCAGTTCTTC.

The chain employs TRBV4-2 and TRBJ1-1, with 8 positions matching TRBD1. The CDR3 runs to 16 residues. Trimming at V came to 1 base and at J to 0 bases, leaving 4 bases not matched to a gene. Germline lookup yields CDR1 LGHNA and CDR2 YNFKEQ. The CDR3 region has the DNA TGTGCCAGCAGCCAAGTGTCAGGGGGCCTGAACACTGAAGCTTTCTTT. Its protein is CASSQVSGGLNTEAFF.

The gene calls are TRBV11-2 and TRBJ1-1, with no clear D. This CDR3 region has 13 residues. Germline V gene lookup returns CDR1 SGHAT and CDR2 FQNNGV. V was trimmed by 5 bases and J by 0 bases, leaving 7 bases between them. The CDR3 loop reads CASSPEVNTEAFF. The CDR3, as DNA: TGTGCCAGCAGCCCAGAGGTGAACACTGAAGCTTTCTTT.

The chain links TRBV20-1 to TRBJ2-7; 9 nucleotides align to TRBD1. The germline gives CDR1 DFQATT, CDR2 SNEGSKA (reference sequence). CDR3 length equals 15 residues. V was clipped by 2 bases and J by 2 bases; unmatched bases: 7. The CDR3 protein is CSARRGQGPPYEQYV. The CDR3 region has the DNA TGCAGTGCTAGAAGGGGACAGGGCCCCCCCTACGAGCAGTACGTC.

V and J are TRBV10-3 and TRBJ1-1, with D hard to call. Germline V CDR1 and CDR2: ENHRY, SYGVKD. Trimming pared 0 bases from V and 8 bases from J, leaving 7 bases between. This CDR3 has 12 amino acids. Here the CDR3 DNA reads TGTGCCATCAGTGAGTCCCAGACCGAAGCTTTCTTT. Amino acids: CAISESQTEAFF.

This chain links TRBV12-5 with TRBJ2-1, with 8 bases lining up with TRBD1. The CDR3 is made up of 12 amino acids. With 6 bases clipped from V and 7 bases from J, the junction kept 2 bases outside the gene matches. The germline gives CDR1 LGHNT, CDR2 FRNRAP. As DNA, the CDR3 is TGTGCTAGTGGCGACAGGGGTAATGAGCAGTTCTTC. Translation: CASGDRGNEQFF.

The gene calls are TRBV6-2 or TRBV6-3 and TRBJ2-7; D gene ambiguous. V was clipped by 6 bases and J by 9 bases, with 15 bases between them. Germline CDR1 reads MNHEY; CDR2 reads SVGEGT. The CDR3 loop spans 12 amino acids. The DNA of the CDR3 is TGTGCCAGCAGACCCCAGGCAGGCGGGCAGTACGTC. It is translated as CASRPQAGGQYV.

The chain uses TRBV4-2 and TRBJ2-1; 8 nucleotides line up with TRBD1. Trimming at V came to 1 base and at J to 2 bases, leaving 13 bases not matched to a gene. Germline CDR1 and CDR2: LGHNA and YNFKEQ. The CDR3 runs 19 residues. In DNA, the CDR3 is TGTGCCAGCAGCCAAGCGCTTCTTGGGACAGGAGAACCCTACAATGAGCAGTTCTTC. As protein: CASSQALLGTGEPYNEQFF.

The chain links TRBV30 to TRBJ1-2; perhaps TRBD1 as D (5 bases). In germline, CDR1 is GTSNPN, CDR2 SVGIG (reference sequence). This CDR3 is 12 amino acids long. V shed 2 bases and J shed 13 bases, with 17 bases lying between them. The CDR3 coding sequence is TGTGCCTGGAGTCCCCGGGGGACGACGCCCACCTTC. Its protein is CAWSPRGTTPTF.

J is TRBJ2-2 and V is TRBV29-1, with TRBD1 matching over 8 bases. The CDR3 spans 13 residues. Per the germline V gene, CDR1 is SQVTM and CDR2 is ANQGSEA. With V trimmed by 6 bases and J by 6 bases, 6 bases remained unmatched. CDR3 DNA sequence: TGCAGCGTGGGGGAACAGGGGGCCGGGGAGCTGTTTTTT. It translates to CSVGEQGAGELFF.

In its sample, this clonotype was seen a few times. V gene TRBV9 combines with J gene TRBJ1-4; TRBD1 matches at 9 bases. With 3 bases clipped from V and 7 bases from J, the junction kept 4 bases outside the gene matches. CDR1 SGDLS and CDR2 YYNGEE come from the germline V gene. This CDR3 is built from 14 residues. The CDR3 sequence: CASSEQGAGEKLFF. The CDR3 nucleotides are TGTGCCAGCAGCGAACAGGGGGCGGGTGAAAAACTGTTTTTT.

The rearrangement links TRBV3-1 to TRBJ1-6; no firm D call. Trimming pared 0 bases from V and 9 bases from J, leaving 6 bases between. The CDR3 runs 13 residues. Germline V gene data show CDR1 as LGHDT and CDR2 as YNNKEL (reference sequence). The CDR3 nucleotides are TGTGCCAGCAGCCAAGATGGCGGTTCACCCCTCCACTTT. Its translation is CASSQDGGSPLHF.

V and J are TRBV20-1 and TRBJ1-5; 12 nucleotides line up with TRBD1. J was trimmed by 6 bases and V by 6 bases; bases with no gene match: 12. The CDR3 sequence is 16 residues long. Looked up from germline, CDR1 is DFQATT and CDR2 is SNEGSKA (reference sequence). The CDR3 loop is CSASRDRGREGQPQHF. In DNA, the CDR3 is TGCAGTGCATCCCGGGACAGGGGGCGGGAGGGTCAGCCCCAGCATTTT.

The J gene is TRBJ1-1, the V gene TRBV6-5; maybe TRBD1 (6 bases). The CDR3 length is 11 residues. Germline lookup yields CDR1 MNHEY and CDR2 SVGAGI. With 6 bases removed from V and 10 bases from J, the gap between germline ends came to 12 bases. CDR3 DNA sequence: TGTGCCAGCAGGCGGGACAAATTAGCTTTCTTT. This encodes CASRRDKLAFF.

A single count supports this clonotype. This rearrangement joins TRBV5-4 to TRBJ1-1, with D hard to call. CDR3 length equals 14 residues. Germline CDR1 and CDR2: SGHNT and YYREEE (reference sequence). V lost 1 base and J lost 0, with 7 bases in between. The CDR3 reads CASSLISMNTEAFF. The CDR3 DNA sequence: TGTGCCAGCAGCTTGATTTCCATGAACACTGAAGCTTTCTTT.